This is a list of T cell receptor beta chains from one sample in a study of post-analysis software for immune sequencing data. TCRdb re-derived calls from the PCR reads in MiXCR, one entry per CDR3 protein. The sample lists about 160,000 distinct CDR3 sequences; roughly 40% were seen once. The starting material was blood, obtained after autologous hematopoietic stem cell transplantation. These receptors originate from a girl between 5 and 17 years old with multiple sclerosis. The CDR3 runs from the conserved cysteine through the conserved F or W. A D gene is named only where the DNA matches it firmly. Clone size, where shown, is once, few, many, or a class for clones that have expanded.

v_call	d_call	clone_size	j_call	cdr3_aa	cdr3_nt
TRBV27	NA	once	TRBJ1-1	CASSLSTAGTEAFF	TGTGCCAGCAGTTTATCTACAGCGGGGACTGAAGCTTTCTTT
TRBV7-9	NA	NA	TRBJ1-1	CASSLVMAGTEAFF	TGTGCCAGCAGCTTAGTGATGGCGGGGACTGAAGCTTTCTTT
TRBV6-7	NA	NA	TRBJ2-5	CASSYGSFQETQYF	TGTGCCAGCAGTTACGGCAGCTTCCAAGAGACCCAGTACTTC
TRBV28	NA	NA	TRBJ1-2	CASTKGTAYGYTF	TGTGCCAGCACCAAAGGAACGGCGTATGGCTACACCTTC
TRBV28	NA	once	TRBJ2-2	CASSLPNTGELFF	TGTGCCAGCAGTTTACCGAACACCGGGGAGCTGTTTTTT
TRBV12-3/TRBV12-4	TRBD1	few	TRBJ2-5	CASSPGQVQETQYF	TGTGCCAGCAGTCCGGGACAGGTACAAGAGACCCAGTACTTC
TRBV4-3	NA	many	TRBJ2-7	CASSQDAGLPGEQYF	TGCGCCAGCAGCCAAGATGCGGGACTCCCCGGCGAGCAGTACTTC
TRBV29-1	NA	NA	TRBJ2-7	CSVGWGGGGYEQYF	TGCAGCGTTGGTTGGGGAGGAGGGGGCTACGAGCAGTACTTC
TRBV27	TRBD1	NA	TRBJ2-7	CASSLEGAPPHEQYF	TGTGCCAGCAGTTTAGAGGGGGCCCCCCCCCACGAGCAGTACTTC
TRBV24-1	NA	NA	TRBJ2-2	CATSDYPGTGELFF	TGTGCCACCAGTGACTACCCAGGGACCGGGGAGCTGTTTTTT
TRBV18	TRBD1	NA	TRBJ2-7	CASSPGQGSEQYF	TGTGCCAGCTCACCCGGACAGGGGTCCGAGCAGTACTTC
TRBV2	NA	NA	TRBJ2-5	CASSSAPEETQYF	TGTGCCAGCAGTTCGGCTCCGGAGGAGACCCAGTACTTC
TRBV28	NA	NA	TRBJ1-6	CASSYRTNSPLHF	TGTGCCAGCAGTTACAGGACGAATTCACCCCTCCACTTT
TRBV28	TRBD1	NA	TRBJ2-2	CASSFPGQGEEELFF	TGTGCCAGCAGTTTCCCTGGACAGGGTGAGGAGGAGCTGTTTTTT
TRBV6-1	NA	NA	TRBJ2-2	CASSAVPNTGELFF	TGTGCCAGCAGTGCCGTCCCGAACACCGGGGAGCTGTTTTTT